The 21 T cell receptor beta chains reported below all come from one sample, sequenced in a study of blood T cell repertoires in COVID-19. Assay: immunoSEQ multiplex PCR; the TCRdb copy retains only in-frame clones and omits some. The table lists hundreds of thousands of clones, roughly 80% of them singletons. The sample comprised PBMCs or T cells enriched from blood (not recorded which). These receptors were collected from a man aged 30 to 39 with acute COVID-19.

The chain has TRBV29-1 and TRBJ2-5; D ambiguous. With 0 bases removed from V and 5 bases from J, the gap between germline ends came to 7 bases. This CDR3 region has 12 residues. Germline CDR1 is SQVTM and CDR2 is ANQGSEA. This CDR3 reads CSVEDRRETQYF. In DNA form, the CDR3 reads TGCAGCGTTGAAGATCGTCGGGAGACCCAGTACTTC.

The V and J genes are TRBV13 and TRBJ2-3; a weak D match, TRBD2 (5 bases). In germline, CDR1 is PRHDT, CDR2 FYEKMQ (reference sequence). The CDR3 loop spans 17 amino acids. V lost 1 base and J 4 bases, leaving 18 bases between the germline ends. The chain's CDR3 is CASSLVVAGYSADTQYF. For the CDR3, the DNA is TGTGCCAGCAGCTTAGTAGTGGCGGGCTATAGCGCAGATACGCAGTATTTT.

This rearrangement joins TRBV27 to TRBJ1-5; D is undetermined. Trimming took 4 bases from V and 7 from J, leaving 14 bases between them. The CDR3 contains 14 residues. Germline CDR1 is MNHEY and CDR2 is SMNVEV (reference sequence). This CDR3 is CASSYGPSGQPQHF. CDR3 DNA sequence: TGTGCCAGCAGTTATGGGCCGTCGGGGCAGCCCCAGCATTTT.

The rearrangement joins TRBV27 to TRBJ1-4, with 11 bases identical to TRBD1. Unmatched junction bases numbered 11, after V lost 5 bases and J lost 6 bases. This CDR3 is built from 17 residues. The germline CDR1 and CDR2 sequences are MNHEY and SMNVEV (reference sequence). CDR3: CASSLGQGAVVDEKLFF. The CDR3 nucleotides read TGTGCCAGCAGTCTTGGACAGGGGGCCGTAGTCGATGAAAAACTGTTTTTT.

The DNA of the CDR3 is TGCAGCGTCATTGACAGGGTGAATCAGCCCCAGCATTTT. It codes for CSVIDRVNQPQHF. The chain carries TRBV29-1 and TRBJ1-5; 7 bases line up with TRBD1. Looked up from germline, CDR1 is SQVTM and CDR2 is ANQGSEA. The V segment lost 6 bases and the J segment 4 bases; nucleotides outside the gene matches: 6. CDR3 length: 13 residues.

This clone was detected only once. The rearrangement uses TRBV18 and TRBJ2-1, with 8 bases aligning to TRBD1. V lost 9 bases and J lost 6; bases outside the gene matches: 7. Germline-derived CDR1 and CDR2 are KGHSH and LQKENI. There are 13 residues in the CDR3. Written as DNA, the CDR3 is TGTGCCAGTTCGACAGGGGAGCCCAATGAGCAGTTCTTC. This encodes CASSTGEPNEQFF.

The rearrangement uses TRBV5-1 and TRBJ1-5, with TRBD1 identical over 8 bases. Germline assignment: CDR1 SGHRS and CDR2 YFSETQ. V trimming: 4 bases; J trimming: 8 bases; junction bases outside the gene matches: 11. There are 15 residues in the CDR3. CDR3 loop: CASSPSGTGLEPQHF. For the CDR3, the DNA is TGCGCCAGCAGCCCGTCCGGGACAGGTCTAGAGCCCCAGCATTTT.

The V and J genes are TRBV29-1 and TRBJ2-3; a possible D gene is TRBD1 (6 bases). Germline-derived CDR1 and CDR2 are SQVTM and ANQGSEA. The V end lost 3 bases, the J end lost 4 bases, and 8 bases lay between the germline ends. The CDR3 runs to 12 residues. The CDR3 sequence: CSVDEGADTQYF. The CDR3 DNA is TGCAGCGTTGATGAGGGGGCAGATACGCAGTATTTT.

The chain carries TRBV6-4 and TRBJ1-5; 12 bases line up with TRBD1. Germline values: CDR1 MRHNA, CDR2 SNTAGT. V lost 8 bases, J lost 6 bases, and 5 bases stayed unmatched. This CDR3 is 14 amino acids long. Here the CDR3 DNA reads TGTGCCAGCCCGGGACAGGGGGCGATTCAGCCCCAGCATTTT. This translates into CASPGQGAIQPQHF.

V and J are TRBV10-3 and TRBJ2-7; a weak D match, TRBD2 (6 bases). V lost 4 bases, J lost 3 bases, and 10 bases lay in between. The CDR3 consists of 13 residues. The germline V gene encodes CDR1 ENHRY and CDR2 SYGVKD. The chain's CDR3 is CAISVGSGYEQYV. CDR3 sequence (DNA): TGTGCCATCAGTGTGGGTAGCGGCTACGAGCAGTACGTC.

The V call is TRBV2, the J call TRBJ1-6; the D is unclear. CDR1 is SNHLY, CDR2 FYNNEI, per germline. The CDR3 contains 13 residues. V was clipped by 5 bases and J by 9 bases, with 11 bases between them. The CDR3, as DNA: TGTGCCAGCAGTACTAAACGGGGTTCACCCCTCCACTTT. It specifies CASSTKRGSPLHF.

This chain joins TRBV19 and TRBJ2-2, with TRBD1 matching 8 bases. The CDR3 runs 16 residues. Germline V lookup: CDR1 LNHDA, CDR2 SQIVND (reference sequence). With 6 bases clipped from V and 2 bases from J, the junction kept 8 bases outside the gene matches. DNA of the CDR3: TGTGCCAGTAGGAACTCAGACAGGGGAAACACCGGGGAGCTGTTTTTT. Its translation is CASRNSDRGNTGELFF.

This clone was found once. V and J are TRBV2 and TRBJ1-6; the match to TRBD1 covers 9 bases. Germline lookup yields CDR1 SNHLY and CDR2 FYNNEI. V was pared by 9 bases and J by 11 bases, with 11 bases of the junction left unmatched. The CDR3 is 14 amino acids. CDR3 DNA sequence: TGTGCCAGTGAAGGGGACAGGGTAGGGCCACCCCTCCACTTT. Translating gives CASEGDRVGPPLHF.

J is TRBJ2-4 and V is TRBV6-5, with 9 bases aligning to TRBD2. The V and J ends lost 4 bases and 8 bases, in that order; junction bases with no gene match: 12. The CDR3 consists of 16 residues. The germline CDR1 and CDR2 sequences are MNHEY and SVGAGI. This chain's CDR3 is CASSSGLAGTTHIQYF. The CDR3 region has the DNA TGTGCCAGCAGTTCGGGACTAGCCGGCACCACGCACATTCAGTACTTC.

This sequence joins TRBV7-8 and TRBJ1-2, with unresolved D. Deletions cut 2 bases from V and 3 bases from J, with 7 bases between. CDR1 is SGHVS, CDR2 FQNEAQ, per germline. The CDR3 covers 13 residues. CDR3 loop: CASSLITDYGYTF. CDR3 coding DNA: TGTGCCAGCAGCTTAATAACAGACTATGGCTACACCTTC.

The rearrangement uses TRBV9 and TRBJ1-2, with TRBD1 matching over 12 bases. Unmatched junction bases numbered 9, after V lost 3 bases and J lost 9 bases. Germline lookup yields CDR1 SGDLS and CDR2 YYNGEE. The CDR3 totals 15 residues. As DNA, the CDR3 is TGTGCCAGCAGCGCGAGGGACAGGGGGCCTCCTCGCTACACCTTC. Residues: CASSARDRGPPRYTF.

This clone has just a few counts. The chain carries TRBV7-9 and TRBJ1-2, with TRBD1 identical over 8 bases. CDR1 SEHNR and CDR2 FQNEAQ come from the germline V gene (reference sequence). After removal of 1 base from V and 8 bases from J, the junction contained 3 bases not matched to a gene. CDR3 length: 13 residues. Here the CDR3 reads CASSLGQGWGYTF. The CDR3 DNA sequence: TGTGCCAGCAGCTTAGGACAGGGGTGGGGCTACACCTTC.

V is TRBV5-1 and J is TRBJ1-1; D is uncertain. Germline lookup yields CDR1 SGHRS and CDR2 YFSETQ. The length of the CDR3 is 15 residues. Deletions cut 4 bases from V and 2 bases from J, with 15 bases between. Written as DNA, the CDR3 is TGCGCCAGCAGCCACCGGTCGGTACTAAACACTGAAGCTTTCTTT. This translates into CASSHRSVLNTEAFF. The entire variable domain, with the rest obtained from reference TRBV5-1 and TRBJ1-1, is as follows: KAGVTQTPRYLIKTRGQQVTLSCSPISGHRSVSWYQQTPGQGLQFLFEYFSETQRNKGNFPGRFSGRQFSNSRSEMNVSTLELGDSALYLCASSHRSVLNTEAFFGQGTRLTVV.

This clone appeared once. This rearrangement joins TRBV28 to TRBJ1-6; unclear D gene. The germline V gene encodes CDR1 MDHEN and CDR2 SYDVKM. The CDR3 has 14 residues. With 1 base removed from V and 7 bases from J, the gap between germline ends came to 8 bases. In DNA, the CDR3 is TGTGCCAGCAGTTTATCCCCGGAGAATTCACCCCTCCACTTT. This encodes CASSLSPENSPLHF.

The J gene is TRBJ2-7, the V gene TRBV6-1; D is ambiguous. The germline V and J ends were trimmed by 2 bases and 5 bases, with 13 bases remaining between them. The CDR3 runs 14 residues. The V gene's germline CDR1 is MNHNS and CDR2 SASEGT. Here the CDR3 DNA reads TGTGCCAGCAGTGAAATCGGTCCCCCCCACGAGCAGTACGTC. Amino acids: CASSEIGPPHEQYV.

This rearrangement joins TRBV7-6 to TRBJ2-4; 7 bases align to TRBD2. The CDR3 spans 14 residues. V lost 6 bases and J lost 6; bases outside the gene matches: 8. The V gene's germline CDR1 is SGHVS and CDR2 FNYEAQ. CDR3 nucleotides: TGTGCCAGCAGTTCCAGCGGGGTTCCAAACATTCAGTACTTC. It encodes CASSSSGVPNIQYF.